The rows below give T cell receptor beta chains drawn from one sample of a study of cytomegalovirus exposure and HLA in healthy donors. Clones were read by immunoSEQ multiplex PCR, and TCRdb kept only the in-frame ones, dropping some. This table holds around 250,000 clones, almost 90% found once. Sequenced sample: PBMCs. Receptors were obtained from a woman aged 18-35 years in good health and CMV-seronegative. Both conserved end residues are part of each CDR3. Fields, in order: J gene, clone size, V gene, D gene, CDR3 protein, CDR3 DNA. A D gene is named only where the DNA matches it firmly. Only some rows state a clone size, as once, few, many or a class for expanded clones.

TRBJ1-1,NA,TRBV6-5,TRBD1,CASSQVQGEGTEAFF,TGTGCCAGCAGTCAAGTACAGGGGGAGGGCACTGAAGCTTTCTTT
TRBJ1-5,NA,TRBV7-3,NA,CARPRGYKPNQPQHF,TGTGCCAGGCCGCGGGGGTACAAACCAAATCAGCCCCAGCATTTT
TRBJ1-6,NA,TRBV10-2,NA,CASSESEGRNPSSYNSPLHF,TGCGCCAGCAGTGAGTCGGAGGGACGGAATCCGAGCTCCTATAATTCACCCCTCCACTTT
TRBJ2-7,NA,TRBV7-9,NA,CASSLHSGQSPYEQYF,TGTGCCAGCAGCTTACATAGTGGGCAAAGCCCCTACGAGCAGTACTTC
TRBJ1-2,NA,TRBV6-4,TRBD1,CASTGTGKDYGYTF,TGTGCCAGCACCGGGACAGGGAAAGACTATGGCTACACCTTC
TRBJ2-3,NA,TRBV30,TRBD2,CAWTLAGITDTQYF,TGTGCCTGGACGCTAGCGGGGATTACAGATACGCAGTATTTT
TRBJ2-7,few,TRBV6-5,TRBD1,CASSYRGHYEQYF,TGTGCCAGCAGTTACAGGGGGCACTACGAGCAGTACTTC
TRBJ2-2,NA,TRBV7-2,NA,CASSSLAQSVTGELFF,TGTGCCAGCAGCTCACTAGCACAGAGTGTTACCGGGGAGCTGTTTTTT
TRBJ2-2,NA,TRBV7-7,NA,CAHNRIDNTGELFF,TGTGCCCATAACAGGATCGATAACACCGGGGAGCTGTTTTTT
TRBJ1-4,NA,TRBV2,NA,CATRTDATNEKLFF,TGTGCCACGAGGACAGATGCAACTAATGAAAAACTGTTTTTT
TRBJ2-3,NA,TRBV27,TRBD2,CASSATSGGATDTQYF,TGTGCCAGCAGTGCAACTAGCGGGGGGGCCACAGATACGCAGTATTTT
TRBJ1-5,few,TRBV14,NA,CASSRRGDQHF,TGTGCCAGCAGCCGTCGGGGGGACCAGCATTTT
TRBJ1-5,NA,TRBV2,NA,CASSPSWTEAGQPQHF,TGTGCCAGCAGTCCCTCGTGGACGGAGGCTGGTCAGCCCCAGCATTTT
TRBJ2-7,NA,TRBV7-6,TRBD2,CASSLELAGYEQYF,TGTGCCAGCAGCTTAGAACTAGCGGGGTACGAGCAGTACTTC
TRBJ1-1,many,TRBV10-3,NA,CAISIQGPNTEAFF,TGTGCCATCAGTATACAGGGACCGAACACTGAAGCTTTCTTT
TRBJ2-1,NA,TRBV4-3,TRBD1,CASSQEKGQALEYNEQFF,TGCGCCAGCAGCCAAGAGAAAGGACAGGCCCTCGAATACAATGAGCAGTTCTTC
TRBJ1-1,NA,TRBV28,NA,CASRQNEAFF,TGTGCCAGCAGGCAGAATGAAGCTTTCTTT
TRBJ1-3,NA,TRBV7-6,NA,CASSQGLRKNTIYF,TGTGCCAGCAGCCAGGGGCTGCGGAAAAACACCATATATTTT
TRBJ1-4,NA,TRBV6-5,NA,CASSYLGQFNEKLFF,TGTGCCAGCAGTTACCTGGGGCAGTTCAATGAAAAACTGTTTTTT
TRBJ1-1,NA,TRBV6-1,NA,CASSETRGSGEAFF,TGTGCCAGCAGTGAAACCAGGGGAAGTGGTGAAGCTTTCTTT
TRBJ1-6,NA,TRBV28,TRBD1,CASNRQGISPLHF,TGTGCCAGCAATCGACAGGGAATTTCACCCCTCCACTTT
TRBJ2-1,NA,TRBV19,NA,CASSIVARYNEQFF,TGTGCCAGTAGTATAGTGGCTAGATACAATGAGCAGTTCTTC
TRBJ2-5,NA,TRBV5-6,TRBD2,CASSLAPAGGRETQYF,TGTGCCAGCAGCTTGGCCCCAGCGGGGGGCAGGGAGACCCAGTACTTC
TRBJ1-4,NA,TRBV5-1,NA,CASSWRRGNEKLFF,TGCGCCAGCAGCTGGAGGAGGGGTAATGAAAAACTGTTTTTT
TRBJ1-5,NA,TRBV28,TRBD1,CASRLGGNGNQPQHF,TGTGCCAGCAGACTAGGGGGCAACGGCAATCAGCCCCAGCATTTT
TRBJ2-2,NA,TRBV5-5,NA,CASSPLLSGAGELFF,TGTGCCAGCAGCCCATTGTTATCGGGGGCCGGGGAGCTGTTTTTT
TRBJ1-2,NA,TRBV19,NA,CASSIAAGAKDGYTF,TGTGCCAGTAGTATAGCGGCGGGAGCGAAAGATGGCTACACCTTC